This TCR beta chain originates from a study of cytomegalovirus exposure and HLA in healthy donors. PCR involved 60 Vbeta and 13 Jbeta primers. Using immunoSEQ multiplex PCR, the repertoire was profiled, and TCRdb retains in-frame clones only, with some absent. Of fewer than 65,000 clones listed, about 82% were seen once; the top ten hold roughly 1.6%. The CDR3 is 13 residues long. V shed 3 bases and J shed 7 bases, with 10 bases lying between them. Germline assignment: CDR1 LNHDA and CDR2 SQIVND (reference sequence). This chain connects TRBV19 to TRBJ2-1; TRBD2 might be the D (6 bases). Source material: PBMCs. The source of this sequence is a man younger than 45 in good health and CMV-seronegative. The CDR3 bases are TGTGCCAGTAGTATCGAAGGAGGGAATGAGCAGTTCTTC. This gives the protein CASSIEGGNEQFF.